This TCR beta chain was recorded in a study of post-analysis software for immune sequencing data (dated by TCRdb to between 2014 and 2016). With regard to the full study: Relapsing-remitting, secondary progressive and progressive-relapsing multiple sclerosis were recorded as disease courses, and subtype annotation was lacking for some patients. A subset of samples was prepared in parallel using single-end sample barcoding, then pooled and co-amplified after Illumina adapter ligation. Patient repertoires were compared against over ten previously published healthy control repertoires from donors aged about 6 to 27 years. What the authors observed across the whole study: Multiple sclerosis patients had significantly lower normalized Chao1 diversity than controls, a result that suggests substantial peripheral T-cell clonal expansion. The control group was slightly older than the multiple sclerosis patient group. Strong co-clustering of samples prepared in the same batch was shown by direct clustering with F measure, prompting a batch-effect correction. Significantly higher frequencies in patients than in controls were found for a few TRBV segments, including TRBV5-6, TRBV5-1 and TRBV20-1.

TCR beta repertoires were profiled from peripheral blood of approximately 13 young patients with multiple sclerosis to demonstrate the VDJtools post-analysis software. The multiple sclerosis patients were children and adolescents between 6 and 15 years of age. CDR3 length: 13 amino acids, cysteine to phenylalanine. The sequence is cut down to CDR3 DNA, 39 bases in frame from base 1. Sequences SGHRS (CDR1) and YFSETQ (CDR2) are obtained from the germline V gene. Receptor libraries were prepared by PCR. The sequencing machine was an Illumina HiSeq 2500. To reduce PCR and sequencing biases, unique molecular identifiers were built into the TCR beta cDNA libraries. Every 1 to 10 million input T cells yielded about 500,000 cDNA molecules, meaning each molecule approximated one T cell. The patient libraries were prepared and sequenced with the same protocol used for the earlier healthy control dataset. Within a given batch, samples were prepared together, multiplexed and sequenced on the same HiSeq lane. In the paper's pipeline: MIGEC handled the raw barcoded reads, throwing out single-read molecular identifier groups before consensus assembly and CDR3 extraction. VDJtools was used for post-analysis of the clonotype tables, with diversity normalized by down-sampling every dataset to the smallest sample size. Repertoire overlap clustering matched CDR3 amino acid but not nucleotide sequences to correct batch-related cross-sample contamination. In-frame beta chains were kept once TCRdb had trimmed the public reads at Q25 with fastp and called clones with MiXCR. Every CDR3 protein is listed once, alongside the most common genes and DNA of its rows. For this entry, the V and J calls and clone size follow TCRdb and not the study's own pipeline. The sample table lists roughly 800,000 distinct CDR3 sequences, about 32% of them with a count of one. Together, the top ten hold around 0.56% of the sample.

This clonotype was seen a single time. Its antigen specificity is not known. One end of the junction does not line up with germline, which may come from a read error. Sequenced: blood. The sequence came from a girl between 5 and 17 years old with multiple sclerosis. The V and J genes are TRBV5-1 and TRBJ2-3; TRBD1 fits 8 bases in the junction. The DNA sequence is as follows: TGCGCCAGCAGGACAGGGGACACAGATATGCAGTATTTT. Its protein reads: CASRTGDTDMQYF. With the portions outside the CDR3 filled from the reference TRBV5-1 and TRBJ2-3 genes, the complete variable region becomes KAGVTQTPRYLIKTRGQQVTLSCSPISGHRSVSWYQQTPGQGLQFLFEYFSETQRNKGNFPGRFSGRQFSNSRSEMNVSTLELGDSALYLCASRTGDTDMQYFGPGTRLTVL.